This is a list of T cell receptor beta chains from one sample in a study of T cell changes during pregnancy in multiple sclerosis. Method: immunoSEQ multiplex PCR; TCRdb's copy keeps in-frame clones and lacks some. The data show about 22,000 clones, under 90% seen once. This specimen consisted of CD8+ T cells from peripheral blood mononuclear cells, obtained before pregnancy. All receptors derive from a female donor with multiple sclerosis, enrolled in a pregnancy study. Each CDR3 is given with its conserved first and last residue. A D gene is named only where the DNA matches it firmly. The listing skips clone size in some rows; elsewhere it reads once, few, many or a size class.

>TRBV19|TRBD2|TRBJ2-2|NA
CASSNLAGGNTGELFF
>TRBV6-4|NA|TRBJ1-1|NA
CASSSDSNTEAFF
>TRBV7-9|NA|TRBJ2-3|NA
CASRATSRATDTQYF
>TRBV9|NA|TRBJ2-7|NA
CASSASGGTSYEQYF
>TRBV30|TRBD2|TRBJ2-1|NA
CAWSWREEQFF
>TRBV5-6|TRBD1|TRBJ2-7|NA
CASLLQGASYEQYF
>TRBV4-3|NA|TRBJ1-5|NA
CASSQVIDRSGQPQHF
>TRBV13|TRBD1|TRBJ2-7|once
CASSPRTGLNEQYF
>TRBV5-4|NA|TRBJ1-1|NA
CASSFYGMNTEAFF
>TRBV6-5|TRBD2|TRBJ2-1|once
CASSYGAGGPDEQFF
>TRBV9|TRBD2|TRBJ2-1|NA
CASSVGGRGYNEQFF
>TRBV5-1|NA|TRBJ1-4|NA
CASSPTTGYELFF
>TRBV5-1|NA|TRBJ2-2|few
CASSLVVVEDANTGELFF
>TRBV9|TRBD2|TRBJ2-5|NA
CASSVGLAGGRRAGETQYF
>TRBV4-2|TRBD2|TRBJ2-1|NA
CASSQGRVRAGAYNEQFF
>TRBV27|TRBD2|TRBJ2-7|NA
CASSSLAGGPYEQYF
>TRBV11-2|TRBD2|TRBJ2-1|NA
CASSLGGGLAGAINNEQFF
>TRBV7-9|NA|TRBJ2-7|NA
CASSTRGTSEQYF
>TRBV29-1|TRBD1|TRBJ2-7|NA
CSVGIGQGYEQYF
>TRBV5-6|TRBD2|TRBJ2-7|NA
CASSSGLGIHEQYF
>TRBV19|NA|TRBJ1-1|few
CASSIGQNTEAFF
>TRBV10-2|TRBD1|TRBJ1-4|NA
CASSETGATNEKLFF
>TRBV9|TRBD1|TRBJ1-2|few
CASSASRDSLPEGYGYTF
>TRBV5-1|NA|TRBJ2-3|few
CASSLILSTDTQYF
>TRBV10-3|NA|TRBJ2-7|once
CASGGASYEQYF
>TRBV27|TRBD2|TRBJ2-1|NA
CASTHGREGYNEQFF
>TRBV7-2|TRBD1|TRBJ2-1|NA
CASSLPGTGGSDNEQFF
>TRBV7-2|TRBD1|TRBJ2-5|once
CASSRDRDFQETQYF
>TRBV4-3|NA|TRBJ1-2|NA
CASSQDLEDMEGYTF
>TRBV6-5|NA|TRBJ1-2|NA
CATSYPGYGYTF
>TRBV28|NA|TRBJ1-4|NA
CASSAPKGVSSEKLFF
>TRBV6-5|NA|TRBJ1-1|large
CASSYRGRVGTEAFF
>TRBV7-9|TRBD1|TRBJ1-1|NA
CASSKGQRNTEAFF
>TRBV9|NA|TRBJ2-3|NA
CASSPQGSSHTDTQYF
>TRBV23-1|NA|TRBJ2-7|NA
CASSHPGLPWYEQYF
>TRBV27|NA|TRBJ1-5|NA
CASTSTGSRQPQHF
>TRBV27|TRBD2|TRBJ2-7|few
CASSPTSALSSYEQYF
>TRBV7-2|NA|TRBJ2-7|NA
CASSPAGPYEQYF
>TRBV29-1|TRBD1|TRBJ2-3|NA
CSVEDLRGQGNTQYF
>TRBV20-1|NA|TRBJ1-1|few
CSARWGDEAFF
>TRBV9|NA|TRBJ2-1|NA
CASSSRNEGHEQFF
>TRBV10-1|TRBD2|TRBJ2-1|NA
CASSEPRWLADRQFF
>TRBV7-9|NA|TRBJ2-5|NA
CASSSLETQYF
>TRBV7-3|NA|TRBJ1-3|NA
CASSLSPPGRGNTIYF
>TRBV28|TRBD2|TRBJ2-5|once
CASSLDRGRVQETQYF